Following are 21 T cell receptor beta chains from one sample sequenced in a study of PD-1 blockade in classical Hodgkin lymphoma. Sequenced by immunoSEQ multiplex PCR; TCRdb stores in-frame clones only, minus some. In the table there are 90,000 to 100,000 clones, roughly 92% of which are singletons. Brentuximab vedotin exposure varied among the patients, all of whom had relapsed after autologous stem cell transplantation. The sequences come from peripheral blood mononuclear cells (PBMCs), collected at baseline. The receptors were gathered from a human donor with classical Hodgkin lymphoma.

The V gene is TRBV15, the J gene TRBJ2-1; no clear D. Trimming pared 4 bases from V and 0 bases from J, leaving 7 bases between. Germline CDR1 reads LNHNV; CDR2 reads YYDKDF (reference sequence). The CDR3 is 14 residues long. CDR3 loop: CATSTASSYNEQFF. The CDR3, as DNA: TGTGCCACCAGCACCGCAAGCTCCTACAATGAGCAGTTCTTC. Drawing the rest from reference TRBV15 and TRBJ2-1, the complete variable domain is DAMVIQNPRYQVTQFGKPVTLSCSQTLNHNVMYWYQQKSSQAPKLLFHYYDKDFNNEADTPDNFQSRRPNTSFCFLDIRSPGLGDTAMYLCATSTASSYNEQFFGPGTRLTVL.

The chain has TRBV11-2 and TRBJ1-1; D unclear. V was trimmed by 4 bases and J by 8 bases, leaving 11 bases between them. CDR3 length: 12 amino acids. Germline CDR1 SGHAT, CDR2 FQNNGV. CDR3 protein: CASSSLFGEAFF. CDR3 nucleotide sequence: TGTGCCAGCAGCTCCCTATTCGGGGAAGCTTTCTTT.

V gene TRBV6-5 combines with J gene TRBJ2-7; TRBD1 might be the D (6 bases). Germline lookup yields CDR1 MNHEY and CDR2 SVGAGI. The CDR3 has 14 residues. V was cut by 5 bases and J by 2 bases, with 13 bases left in between. CDR3 residues: CASSRTDLTYEQYF. CDR3 DNA: TGTGCCAGCAGTCGGACAGACCTGACCTACGAGCAGTACTTC.

This clone turned up a few times. This rearrangement joins TRBV25-1 to TRBJ1-3; maybe TRBD1 (6 bases). Germline-derived CDR1 and CDR2 are MGHDK and SYGVNS. Trimming cost V 5 bases and J 7 bases, with 12 bases left between them. This CDR3 comprises 13 residues. CDR3 region: CASSFGGANTIYF. The CDR3 DNA is TGTGCCAGCAGTTTCGGGGGGGCGAACACCATATATTTT. The full variable domain, its missing parts supplied by reference TRBV25-1 and TRBJ1-3, is EADIYQTPRYLVIGTGKKITLECSQTMGHDKMYWYQQDPGMELHLIHYSYGVNSTEKGDLSSESTVSRIRTEHFPLTLESARPSHTSQYLCASSFGGANTIYFGEGSWLTVV.

This chain connects TRBV15 to TRBJ1-2, with D uncertain. This CDR3 comprises 12 residues. Germline V gene lookup returns CDR1 LNHNV and CDR2 YYDKDF (reference sequence). V shed 0 bases and J shed 13 bases, with 12 bases lying between them. CDR3 in DNA: TGTGCCACCAGCAGAGATCGCAGCCCCTCCACCTTC. Its translation is CATSRDRSPSTF.

V gene TRBV5-5 combines with J gene TRBJ2-5; D is undetermined. The CDR3 runs 14 residues. V was shortened by 4 bases and J by 1 base, with 11 bases between the two germline ends. Germline CDR1 reads SGHKS; CDR2 reads YYEKEE (reference sequence). CDR3 coding DNA: TGTGCCAGCAGCCTCACACCGACCCAAGAGACCCAGTACTTC. Its translation is CASSLTPTQETQYF.

This chain links TRBV2 with TRBJ2-2; a possible D gene is TRBD1 (5 bases). From germline, CDR1 is SNHLY and CDR2 FYNNEI. V lost 1 base and J 1 base, leaving 7 bases between the germline ends. CDR3 length equals 15 residues. CDR3: CASSEGRVNTGELFF. The CDR3 DNA sequence: TGTGCCAGCAGTGAAGGCAGGGTGAACACCGGGGAGCTGTTTTTT.

This chain uses TRBV28 with TRBJ2-7, with 13 bases matching TRBD2. V lost 6 bases and J lost 12; bases outside the gene matches: 8. CDR3 length: 13 residues. Germline V gene sequence: CDR1 MDHEN, CDR2 SYDVKM. The CDR3 DNA reads TGTGCCAGCAGCCTTGGACTAGCGGGAGAAACGTACTTC. Residues: CASSLGLAGETYF.

The rearrangement links TRBV13 to TRBJ2-3; 7 bases map to TRBD2. The germline CDR1 and CDR2 sequences are PRHDT and FYEKMQ (reference sequence). V shed 2 bases, J shed 4 bases, and the junction held 6 bases outside the gene matches. CDR3 size: 15 residues. For the CDR3, the DNA is TGTGCCAGCAGCTTACATTCTCGGGAGGCAGATACGCAGTATTTT. It is translated as CASSLHSREADTQYF.

CDR3 coding DNA: TGTGCCAGCAGCTTAGAAGGGGGGACCGGGGAGCTGTTTTTT. Translated: CASSLEGGTGELFF. The chain has TRBV11-2 and TRBJ2-2, with D possibly being TRBD1 or TRBD2 (6 bases each). The germline V and J ends were trimmed by 0 bases and 5 bases, with 7 bases remaining between them. The germline V gene has CDR1 SGHAT and CDR2 FQNNGV. This CDR3 is 14 amino acids long.

This rearrangement joins TRBV5-4 to TRBJ1-2, with 9 bases identical to TRBD1. The V segment lost 4 bases and the J segment 7 bases; nucleotides outside the gene matches: 8. The CDR3 has 14 amino acids. CDR1 is SGHNT and CDR2 is YYREEE in the germline V gene (reference sequence). This CDR3 reads CASSPRDRVGGYTF. Written as DNA, the CDR3 is TGTGCCAGCAGCCCCCGGGACAGGGTGGGTGGCTACACCTTC.

The chain couples TRBV29-1 to TRBJ2-5; D is perhaps TRBD2 (5 bases). V dropped 7 bases and J dropped 5 bases, with 17 bases sitting between them. Per germline, CDR1 SQVTM and CDR2 ANQGSEA. The CDR3 is 13 residues long. CDR3 sequence (DNA): TGCAGCGCCCCCGACGGGGTGTTGGAGACCCAGTACTTC. Protein product: CSAPDGVLETQYF. The whole variable domain, remainder taken from reference TRBV29-1 and TRBJ2-5, is SAVISQKPSRDICQRGTSLTIQCQVDSQVTMMFWYRQQPGQSLTLIATANQGSEATYESGFVIDKFPISRPNLTFSTLTVSNMSPEDSSIYLCSAPDGVLETQYFGPGTRLLVL.

The chain recombines TRBV5-1 with TRBJ1-4, with TRBD1 matching over 7 bases. The V gene end was trimmed by 4 bases and the J gene end by 7 bases; junction bases not matched to a gene: 7. This CDR3 is 14 amino acids long. The germline gives CDR1 SGHRS, CDR2 YFSETQ. CDR3 bases: TGCGCCAGCAGCCCAGGGGGGCCCCGTGAAAAACTGTTTTTT. It codes for CASSPGGPREKLFF.

The chain is built from TRBV5-1 and TRBJ2-2; D might be TRBD1 (5 bases). The CDR3 covers 15 residues. Trimming removed 8 bases from V and 5 bases from J, with 19 bases in between. Germline V gene data show CDR1 as SGHRS and CDR2 as YFSETQ. CDR3 coding DNA: TGCGCCAGTAAAACAGGCCACGTGGGGACCGGGGAGCTGTTTTTT. Protein: CASKTGHVGTGELFF.

This rearrangement joins TRBV13 to TRBJ2-3, with D possibly being TRBD2 (5 bases). The V gene's germline CDR1 is PRHDT and CDR2 FYEKMQ (reference sequence). The CDR3 is made up of 13 amino acids. V lost 5 bases, J lost 7 bases, and 13 bases lay in between. The CDR3 sequence: CASSPPSTHTQYF. DNA for the CDR3: TGTGCCAGCAGCCCCCCTAGCACCCATACGCAGTATTTT. Together with reference TRBV13 and TRBJ2-3, the CDR3 gives the full variable domain: AAGVIQSPRHLIKEKRETATLKCYPIPRHDTVYWYQQGPGQDPQFLISFYEKMQSDKGSIPDRFSAQQFSDYHSELNMSSLELGDSALYFCASSPPSTHTQYFGPGTRLTVL.

V is TRBV30 and J is TRBJ1-2; 7 bases align to TRBD1. Germline V gene sequence: CDR1 GTSNPN, CDR2 SVGIG (reference sequence). The CDR3 contains 14 residues. Germline trimming cut 0 bases from V and 5 bases from J; bases unmatched to any gene: 6. CDR3 in DNA: TGTGCCTGGAGTGTACAGGGGACTTTTTATGGCTACACCTTC. As protein: CAWSVQGTFYGYTF.

This sequence joins TRBV4-1 and TRBJ2-2; TRBD2 matches at 11 bases. The CDR3 has 16 residues. V lost 5 bases and J lost 4; bases outside the gene matches: 6. Germline V lookup: CDR1 MGHRA, CDR2 YSYEKL. As DNA, the CDR3 is TGCGCCAGCAGCTACCTAGCGGGAGGCCTCACCGGGGAGCTGTTTTTT. Translation gives CASSYLAGGLTGELFF.

The chain joins TRBV5-4 to TRBJ2-7; 7 positions match TRBD1. Unmatched junction bases numbered 5, after V lost 3 bases and J lost 2 bases. Germline CDR1 and CDR2: SGHNT and YYREEE (reference sequence). The CDR3 is made up of 14 amino acids. CDR3 sequence (DNA): TGTGCCAGCAGCTCACAGGGGTGGGCCTACGAGCAGTACTTC. As protein: CASSSQGWAYEQYF.

The rearrangement joins TRBV13 to TRBJ1-4; 8 bases are a match to TRBD1. J lost 3 bases, V lost 3 bases, and 0 bases had no gene match. CDR3 length equals 14 residues. Germline V CDR1 and CDR2: PRHDT, FYEKMQ (reference sequence). CDR3 amino acids: CASSLGQANEKLFF. The CDR3 coding sequence is TGTGCCAGCAGCTTGGGACAGGCTAATGAAAAACTGTTTTTT.

The V gene is TRBV7-3, the J gene TRBJ2-5, with D possibly being TRBD1 or TRBD2 (5 bases each). The CDR3 is made up of 13 amino acids. The germline V gene has CDR1 SGHTA and CDR2 FQGTGA. Trimming pared 5 bases from V and 3 bases from J, leaving 10 bases between. The CDR3 sequence is CASSPGTEETQYF. In DNA, the CDR3 is TGTGCCAGCAGCCCGGGGACGGAAGAGACCCAGTACTTC.

This sequence joins TRBV5-1 and TRBJ2-3; D gene unclear. V lost 0 bases and J lost 0, with 14 bases in between. Germline CDR1 reads SGHRS; CDR2 reads YFSETQ. This CDR3 is built from 17 residues. CDR3 amino acids: CASSLATSRPSTDTQYF. The CDR3 nucleotides read TGCGCCAGCAGCTTGGCGACCAGCCGACCTAGCACAGATACGCAGTATTTT.